These T cell receptor beta chains were read from a single sample in a study of glioma-infiltrating T cells. One entry per CDR3 protein, called by TCRdb with MiXCR from the multiplex PCR reads. The sample yields 150,000 to 200,000 distinct CDR3 sequences, more than 30% seen once. The sample comprised glioma tissue, nonneoplastic brain tissue, or PBMCs (not recorded which). The source of these receptors is a human donor with low-grade glioma or glioblastoma, undergoing nonglioma brain surgery, or in good health (not recorded which). The CDR3 runs from the conserved cysteine through the conserved F or W. Each record gives: J gene, D gene, V gene, clone size, CDR3 protein, CDR3 DNA. A D gene is named only where the DNA matches it firmly. Some rows have no size entry. The others give once, few or many, or a class for an expanded clone.

J gene: TRBJ2-7; D gene: .; V gene: TRBV7-9; clone size: .; CDR3 protein: CASSPVRGYEQYF; CDR3 DNA: TGTGCCAGCAGCCCCGTAAGAGGCTACGAGCAGTACTTC
J gene: TRBJ1-2; D gene: .; V gene: TRBV27; clone size: medium-sized; CDR3 protein: CASSLSSLGVYGYTF; CDR3 DNA: TGTGCCAGCAGTTTGAGCTCGCTCGGGGTCTATGGCTACACCTTC
J gene: TRBJ2-3; D gene: TRBD2; V gene: TRBV7-8; clone size: many; CDR3 protein: CASSSRGSGRPDTQYF; CDR3 DNA: TGTGCCAGCAGCTCCCGGGGTAGCGGGAGACCAGATACGCAGTATTTT
J gene: TRBJ2-7; D gene: TRBD2; V gene: TRBV2; clone size: many; CDR3 protein: CASSESGNSYEQYF; CDR3 DNA: TGTGCCAGCAGTGAAAGCGGGAACTCCTACGAGCAGTACTTC
J gene: TRBJ1-1; D gene: .; V gene: TRBV29-1; clone size: many; CDR3 protein: CSAQGLYTEAFF; CDR3 DNA: TGCAGCGCACAGGGTTTATACACTGAAGCTTTCTTT
J gene: TRBJ1-1; D gene: .; V gene: TRBV20-1; clone size: many; CDR3 protein: CSARDDRQRMYTEAFF; CDR3 DNA: TGCAGTGCTAGAGACGACAGGCAAAGGATGTACACTGAAGCTTTCTTT
J gene: TRBJ2-7; D gene: TRBD1; V gene: TRBV20-1; clone size: many; CDR3 protein: CSAGRQGAFPIPNEQYF; CDR3 DNA: TGCAGTGCTGGCCGACAGGGGGCTTTTCCTATTCCCAACGAGCAGTACTTC
J gene: TRBJ2-3; D gene: TRBD2; V gene: TRBV7-6; clone size: few; CDR3 protein: CASSSPRGAGGPGGADTQYF; CDR3 DNA: TGTGCCAGCAGCTCTCCTCGGGGAGCGGGAGGGCCTGGAGGTGCAGATACGCAGTATTTT
J gene: TRBJ1-5; D gene: .; V gene: TRBV15; clone size: many; CDR3 protein: CATSRDRSYSNQPQHF; CDR3 DNA: TGTGCCACCAGTAGAGACAGGTCTTATAGCAATCAGCCCCAGCATTTT
J gene: TRBJ2-2; D gene: .; V gene: TRBV28; clone size: many; CDR3 protein: CASSPSAPGRGGGDGELFF; CDR3 DNA: TGTGCCAGCAGCCCCTCGGCCCCCGGAAGAGGGGGCGGGGACGGGGAGCTGTTTTTT
J gene: TRBJ2-1; D gene: .; V gene: TRBV7-9; clone size: many; CDR3 protein: CASSPGLQNYRNEQFF; CDR3 DNA: TGTGCCAGCAGCCCGGGACTCCAAAACTATAGGAATGAGCAGTTCTTC
J gene: TRBJ1-1; D gene: .; V gene: TRBV19; clone size: many; CDR3 protein: CASSIRGRGTEAFF; CDR3 DNA: TGTGCCAGTAGTATCCGGGGAAGAGGGACTGAAGCTTTCTTT
J gene: TRBJ1-6; D gene: .; V gene: TRBV15; clone size: many; CDR3 protein: CATSRELPGRWSSPLHF; CDR3 DNA: TGTGCCACCAGCAGAGAATTGCCGGGACGGTGGAGTTCACCCCTCCACTTT
J gene: TRBJ2-3; D gene: .; V gene: TRBV7-2; clone size: many; CDR3 protein: CASSLVTFSTDTQYF; CDR3 DNA: TGTGCCAGCAGCTTAGTGACTTTCAGCACAGATACGCAGTATTTT
J gene: TRBJ1-1; D gene: .; V gene: TRBV18; clone size: many; CDR3 protein: CASSPPGNTEAFF; CDR3 DNA: TGTGCCAGCTCACCACCGGGGAACACTGAAGCTTTCTTT
J gene: TRBJ1-1; D gene: .; V gene: TRBV25-1; clone size: .; CDR3 protein: CASGDREKLEAFF; CDR3 DNA: TGTGCCAGCGGTGACCGGGAGAAACTCGAAGCTTTCTTT
J gene: TRBJ2-7; D gene: TRBD2; V gene: TRBV20-1; clone size: .; CDR3 protein: CSAPRTSGDWGEQYF; CDR3 DNA: TGCAGTGCTCCTCGGACTAGCGGGGACTGGGGGGAGCAGTACTTC
J gene: TRBJ1-1; D gene: .; V gene: TRBV6-2/TRBV6-3; clone size: many; CDR3 protein: CASSQQGANTEAFF; CDR3 DNA: TGTGCCAGCAGTCAACAGGGAGCGAACACTGAAGCTTTCTTT
J gene: TRBJ2-7; D gene: .; V gene: TRBV20-1; clone size: many; CDR3 protein: CSASAGTTVSYEQYF; CDR3 DNA: TGCAGTGCTAGTGCCGGGACCACCGTATCCTACGAGCAGTACTTC
J gene: TRBJ2-7; D gene: .; V gene: TRBV3-1; clone size: few; CDR3 protein: CASSQVPPDSSYEQYF; CDR3 DNA: TGTGCCAGCAGCCAAGTTCCCCCGGACAGCTCCTACGAGCAGTACTTC
J gene: TRBJ2-7; D gene: .; V gene: TRBV7-8; clone size: many; CDR3 protein: CASSLATRELSLEQYF; CDR3 DNA: TGTGCCAGCAGCTTAGCGACTCGGGAGTTATCCCTCGAGCAGTACTTC
J gene: TRBJ2-1; D gene: TRBD2; V gene: TRBV7-2; clone size: many; CDR3 protein: CASSPGLAVNNEQFF; CDR3 DNA: TGTGCCAGCAGCCCAGGACTAGCGGTCAACAATGAGCAGTTCTTC
J gene: TRBJ1-1; D gene: .; V gene: TRBV20-1; clone size: .; CDR3 protein: CSATKGMGDTEASF; CDR3 DNA: TGCAGTGCTACTAAGGGCATGGGTGACACTGAAGCTTCGTTT
J gene: TRBJ2-7; D gene: TRBD2; V gene: TRBV5-1; clone size: few; CDR3 protein: CASSVISGSSYEQYF; CDR3 DNA: TGCGCCAGCAGCGTCATTAGCGGGAGCTCCTACGAGCAGTACTTC
J gene: TRBJ2-3; D gene: .; V gene: TRBV30; clone size: once; CDR3 protein: CAWSLGGDTQYF; CDR3 DNA: TGTGCCTGGAGCTTAGGAGGGGATACGCAGTATTTT
J gene: TRBJ2-7; D gene: TRBD2; V gene: TRBV3-1; clone size: .; CDR3 protein: CASSQVSSGRKEQYF; CDR3 DNA: TGTGCCAGCAGCCAAGTGAGTAGCGGGAGAAAAGAGCAGTACTTC
J gene: TRBJ1-1; D gene: TRBD1; V gene: TRBV19; clone size: few; CDR3 protein: CASSYRGANTEAFF; CDR3 DNA: TGTGCCAGTAGCTACAGGGGGGCGAACACTGAAGCTTTCTTT
J gene: TRBJ2-1; D gene: TRBD2; V gene: TRBV11-1; clone size: .; CDR3 protein: CASSLGLAGPYLQYNEQFF; CDR3 DNA: TGTGCCAGCAGCTTGGGACTAGCGGGACCCTACCTCCAGTACAATGAGCAGTTCTTC
J gene: TRBJ2-2; D gene: .; V gene: TRBV5-1; clone size: .; CDR3 protein: CASSLGYISGELFF; CDR3 DNA: TGCGCCAGCAGCTTGGGGTATATCAGCGGGGAGCTGTTTTTT
J gene: TRBJ2-5; D gene: TRBD2; V gene: TRBV5-4; clone size: .; CDR3 protein: CASSLGLAGVSETQYF; CDR3 DNA: TGTGCCAGCAGCTTGGGGCTAGCGGGAGTTTCGGAGACCCAGTACTTC
J gene: TRBJ2-3; D gene: TRBD1; V gene: TRBV20-1; clone size: many; CDR3 protein: CSALPDRGARSDTQYF; CDR3 DNA: TGCAGTGCCCTCCCAGACAGGGGAGCGCGATCAGATACGCAGTATTTT
J gene: TRBJ1-4; D gene: .; V gene: TRBV11-2; clone size: few; CDR3 protein: CASSLDIGTVRELFF; CDR3 DNA: TGTGCCAGCAGCTTAGATATAGGGACGGTGCGAGAACTGTTTTTT
J gene: TRBJ1-1; D gene: .; V gene: TRBV12-3/TRBV12-4; clone size: many; CDR3 protein: CASRTRGNTEAFF; CDR3 DNA: TGTGCCAGCAGGACCAGGGGGAACACTGAAGCTTTCTTT
J gene: TRBJ2-7; D gene: TRBD2; V gene: TRBV3-1; clone size: .; CDR3 protein: CASSPTSGTTYEQYF; CDR3 DNA: TGTGCCAGCTCCCCGACTAGCGGCACAACCTACGAGCAGTACTTC
J gene: TRBJ2-7; D gene: .; V gene: TRBV4-1; clone size: .; CDR3 protein: CASSQVGGNEQYF; CDR3 DNA: TGCGCCAGCAGCCAAGTTGGGGGTAACGAGCAGTACTTC
J gene: TRBJ1-1; D gene: .; V gene: TRBV7-2; clone size: many; CDR3 protein: CASSPRLGTEAFF; CDR3 DNA: TGTGCCAGCAGCCCCCGGTTGGGGACTGAAGCTTTCTTT
J gene: TRBJ2-5; D gene: .; V gene: TRBV20-1; clone size: many; CDR3 protein: CSARGGLTQETQYF; CDR3 DNA: TGCAGTGCTAGAGGGGGACTGACCCAAGAGACCCAGTACTTC
J gene: TRBJ2-7; D gene: .; V gene: TRBV5-5; clone size: .; CDR3 protein: CASSQDTDEQYF; CDR3 DNA: TGTGCCAGCAGCCAAGACACCGACGAGCAGTACTTC
J gene: TRBJ1-2; D gene: .; V gene: TRBV4-1; clone size: many; CDR3 protein: CASSQDPGAYFYGYTF; CDR3 DNA: TGCGCCAGCAGCCAAGACCCGGGAGCCTACTTCTATGGCTACACCTTC
J gene: TRBJ1-5; D gene: .; V gene: TRBV12-3/TRBV12-4; clone size: many; CDR3 protein: CASSATSNQPQHF; CDR3 DNA: TGTGCCAGCAGCGCTACTAGCAATCAGCCCCAGCATTTT
J gene: TRBJ2-2; D gene: .; V gene: TRBV19; clone size: many; CDR3 protein: CASRAATGELFF; CDR3 DNA: TGTGCCAGTCGGGCGGCCACCGGGGAGCTGTTTTTT
J gene: TRBJ1-2; D gene: TRBD1; V gene: TRBV11-1; clone size: many; CDR3 protein: CASSLRSGQGFGYTF; CDR3 DNA: TGTGCCAGCAGCTTACGTTCGGGACAGGGCTTTGGCTACACCTTC
J gene: TRBJ2-7; D gene: .; V gene: TRBV6-2/TRBV6-3; clone size: many; CDR3 protein: CASSYRRAGTYEQYF; CDR3 DNA: TGTGCCAGCAGTTATCGTCGGGCAGGGACCTACGAGCAGTACTTC
J gene: TRBJ2-7; D gene: .; V gene: TRBV29-1; clone size: few; CDR3 protein: CSAKAPSYEQYF; CDR3 DNA: TGCAGCGCGAAGGCCCCGTCCTACGAGCAGTACTTC
J gene: TRBJ1-4; D gene: TRBD1; V gene: TRBV5-1; clone size: many; CDR3 protein: CASSTGTGDEKLFF; CDR3 DNA: TGCGCCAGCAGCACCGGGACAGGGGATGAAAAACTGTTTTTT
J gene: TRBJ1-2; D gene: TRBD1; V gene: TRBV4-1; clone size: many; CDR3 protein: CASSQEPGQDYGYTF; CDR3 DNA: TGCGCCAGCAGCCAAGAACCGGGACAGGACTATGGCTACACCTTC
J gene: TRBJ1-2; D gene: .; V gene: TRBV3-1; clone size: many; CDR3 protein: CASSHQSSNYGYTF; CDR3 DNA: TGTGCCAGCAGCCATCAATCAAGTAACTATGGCTACACCTTC
J gene: TRBJ2-3; D gene: TRBD2; V gene: TRBV20-1; clone size: many; CDR3 protein: CSARPLAGVTDTQYF; CDR3 DNA: TGCAGTGCTAGGCCCCTAGCGGGGGTCACAGATACGCAGTATTTT
J gene: TRBJ2-7; D gene: TRBD1; V gene: TRBV27; clone size: once; CDR3 protein: CASSFGTGAGEQYF; CDR3 DNA: TGTGCCAGCAGTTTTGGGACAGGGGCCGGCGAGCAGTACTTC
J gene: TRBJ2-5; D gene: .; V gene: TRBV10-3; clone size: many; CDR3 protein: CATLTEDDWETQYF; CDR3 DNA: TGTGCCACACTGACTGAGGATGACTGGGAGACCCAGTACTTC
J gene: TRBJ2-3; D gene: .; V gene: TRBV15; clone size: many; CDR3 protein: CATSTFSGSSTDTQYF; CDR3 DNA: TGTGCCACCAGCACCTTCTCTGGTTCTAGCACAGATACGCAGTATTTT